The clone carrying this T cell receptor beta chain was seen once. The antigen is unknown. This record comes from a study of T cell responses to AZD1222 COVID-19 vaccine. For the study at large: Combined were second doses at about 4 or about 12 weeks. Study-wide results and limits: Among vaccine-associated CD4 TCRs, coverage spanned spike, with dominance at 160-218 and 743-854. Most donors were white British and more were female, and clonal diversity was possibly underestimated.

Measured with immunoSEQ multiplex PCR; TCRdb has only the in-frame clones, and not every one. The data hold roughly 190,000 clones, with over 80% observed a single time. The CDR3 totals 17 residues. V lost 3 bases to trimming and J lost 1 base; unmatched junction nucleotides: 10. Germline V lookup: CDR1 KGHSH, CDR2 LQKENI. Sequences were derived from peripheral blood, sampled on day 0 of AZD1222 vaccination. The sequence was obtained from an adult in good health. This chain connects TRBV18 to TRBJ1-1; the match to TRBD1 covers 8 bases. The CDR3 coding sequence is TGTGCCAGCTCACCTCCAGGGGGCTCGATCCAGAACACTGAAGCTTTCTTT. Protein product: CASSPPGGSIQNTEAFF.